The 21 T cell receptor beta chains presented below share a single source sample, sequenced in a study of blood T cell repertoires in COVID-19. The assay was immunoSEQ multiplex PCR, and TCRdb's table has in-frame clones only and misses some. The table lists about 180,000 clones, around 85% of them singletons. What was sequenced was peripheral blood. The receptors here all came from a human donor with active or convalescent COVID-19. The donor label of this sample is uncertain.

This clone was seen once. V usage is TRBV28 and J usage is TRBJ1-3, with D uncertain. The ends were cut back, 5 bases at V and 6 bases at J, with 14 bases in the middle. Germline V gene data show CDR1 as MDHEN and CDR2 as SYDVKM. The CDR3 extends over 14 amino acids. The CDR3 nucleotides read TGTGCCAGCAGTCCATGGACCCGGGAAAACACCATATATTTT. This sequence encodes CASSPWTRENTIYF.

The CDR3: CASSPGSSTDTQYF. The CDR3 bases are TGTGCCAGCTCACCGGGCAGTAGCACAGATACGCAGTATTTT. The V and J genes are TRBV18 and TRBJ2-3; D not certain. The CDR3 contains 14 residues. Germline V CDR1 and CDR2: KGHSH, LQKENI. V was clipped by 3 bases and J by 0 bases, with 7 bases between them.

The DNA for the CDR3 is TGTGCCAGCAGTGCGGGACTAGCGGGCGAGCAGTACTTC. This codes for CASSAGLAGEQYF. The V call is TRBV2, the J call TRBJ2-7, with TRBD2 matching 12 bases. This CDR3 region has 13 residues. From germline, CDR1 is SNHLY and CDR2 FYNNEI. V lost 4 bases and J lost 6; bases outside the gene matches: 1.

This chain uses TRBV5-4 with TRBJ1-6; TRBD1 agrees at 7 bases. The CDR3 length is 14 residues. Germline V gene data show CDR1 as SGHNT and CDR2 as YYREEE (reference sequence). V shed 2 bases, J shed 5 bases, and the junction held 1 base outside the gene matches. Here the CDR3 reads CASSFTGDNSPLHF. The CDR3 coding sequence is TGTGCCAGCAGCTTCACAGGGGATAATTCACCCCTCCACTTT. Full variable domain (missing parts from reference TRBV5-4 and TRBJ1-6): ETGVTQSPTHLIKTRGQQVTLRCSSQSGHNTVSWYQQALGQGPQFIFQYYREEENGRGNFPPRFSGLQFPNYSSELNVNALELDDSALYLCASSFTGDNSPLHFGNGTRLTVT.

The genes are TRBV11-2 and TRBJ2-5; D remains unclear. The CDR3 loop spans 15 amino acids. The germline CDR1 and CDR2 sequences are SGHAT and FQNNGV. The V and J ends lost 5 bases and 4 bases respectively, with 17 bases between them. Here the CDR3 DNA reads TGTGCCAGCAGCCTCCTATTGGCCCAGGCAGAGACCCAGTACTTC. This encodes CASSLLLAQAETQYF.

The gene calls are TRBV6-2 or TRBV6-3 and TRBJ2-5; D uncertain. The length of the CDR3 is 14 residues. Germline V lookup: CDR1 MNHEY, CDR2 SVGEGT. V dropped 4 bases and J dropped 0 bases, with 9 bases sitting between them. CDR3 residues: CASSFPQYQETQYF. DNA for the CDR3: TGTGCCAGCAGTTTCCCTCAGTACCAAGAGACCCAGTACTTC.

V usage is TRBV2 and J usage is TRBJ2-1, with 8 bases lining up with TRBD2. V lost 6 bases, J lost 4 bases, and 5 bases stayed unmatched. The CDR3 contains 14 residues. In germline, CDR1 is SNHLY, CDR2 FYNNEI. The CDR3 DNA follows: TGTGCCAGCAGCGATTCTAGCGGGTACAATGAGCAGTTCTTC. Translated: CASSDSSGYNEQFF.

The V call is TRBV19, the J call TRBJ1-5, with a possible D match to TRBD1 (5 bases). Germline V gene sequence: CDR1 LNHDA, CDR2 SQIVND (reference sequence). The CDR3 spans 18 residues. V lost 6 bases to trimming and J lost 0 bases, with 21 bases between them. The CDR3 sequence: CASRKQVGGFYSNQPQHF. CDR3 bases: TGTGCCAGTAGGAAACAGGTTGGAGGGTTTTATAGCAATCAGCCCCAGCATTTT.

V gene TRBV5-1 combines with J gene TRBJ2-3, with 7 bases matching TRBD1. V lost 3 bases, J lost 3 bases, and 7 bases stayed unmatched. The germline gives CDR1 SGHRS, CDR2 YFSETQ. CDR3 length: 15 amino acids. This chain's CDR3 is CASSSRPGGTDTQYF. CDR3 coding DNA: TGCGCCAGCAGCTCCCGCCCAGGGGGAACAGATACGCAGTATTTT.

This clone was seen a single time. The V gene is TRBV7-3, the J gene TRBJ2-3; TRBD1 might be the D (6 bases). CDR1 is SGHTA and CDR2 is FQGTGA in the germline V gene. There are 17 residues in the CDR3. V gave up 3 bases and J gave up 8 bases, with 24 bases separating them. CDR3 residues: CASSLGAVYGAVGTQYF. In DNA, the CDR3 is TGTGCCAGCAGCTTGGGGGCAGTCTATGGGGCGGTGGGTACGCAGTATTTT.

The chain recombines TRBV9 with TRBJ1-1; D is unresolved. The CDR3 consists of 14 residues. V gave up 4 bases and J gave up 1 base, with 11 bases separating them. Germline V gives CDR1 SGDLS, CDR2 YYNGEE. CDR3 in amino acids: CASSPPFGNTEAFF. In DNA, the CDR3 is TGTGCCAGCAGCCCCCCTTTCGGGAACACTGAAGCTTTCTTT.

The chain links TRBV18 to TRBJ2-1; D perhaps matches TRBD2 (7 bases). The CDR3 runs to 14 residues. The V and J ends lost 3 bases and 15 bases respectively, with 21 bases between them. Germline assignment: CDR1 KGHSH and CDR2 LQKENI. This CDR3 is CASSPRGDKYSVFF. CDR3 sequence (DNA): TGTGCCAGCTCACCTCGGGGGGACAAGTACAGCGTGTTCTTC.

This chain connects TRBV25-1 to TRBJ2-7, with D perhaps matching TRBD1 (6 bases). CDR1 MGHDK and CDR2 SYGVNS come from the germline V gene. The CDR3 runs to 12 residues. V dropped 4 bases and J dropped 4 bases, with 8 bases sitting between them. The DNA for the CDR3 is TGTGCCAGCAGTGCGACAGGATACGAGCAGTACTTC. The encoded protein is CASSATGYEQYF.

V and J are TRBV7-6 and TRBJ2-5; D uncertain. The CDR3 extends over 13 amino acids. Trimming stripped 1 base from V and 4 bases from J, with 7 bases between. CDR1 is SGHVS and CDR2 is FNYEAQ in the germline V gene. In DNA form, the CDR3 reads TGTGCCAGCAGCTTAGGCAGTCGAGAGACCCAGTACTTC. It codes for CASSLGSRETQYF.

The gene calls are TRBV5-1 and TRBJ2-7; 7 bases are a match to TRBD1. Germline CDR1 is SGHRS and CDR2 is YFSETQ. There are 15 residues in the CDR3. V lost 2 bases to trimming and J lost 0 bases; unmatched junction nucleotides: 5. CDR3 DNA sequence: TGCGCCAGCAGCTTAGGGACAGTTAGCTCCTACGAGCAGTACTTC. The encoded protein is CASSLGTVSSYEQYF.

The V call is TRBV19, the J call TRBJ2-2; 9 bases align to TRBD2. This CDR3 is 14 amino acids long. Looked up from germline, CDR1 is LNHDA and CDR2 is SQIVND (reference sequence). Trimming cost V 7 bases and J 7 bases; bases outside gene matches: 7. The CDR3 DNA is TGTGCCAGTAATGCGGGAGGGGGTCTCGGGGAGCTGTTTTTT. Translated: CASNAGGGLGELFF.

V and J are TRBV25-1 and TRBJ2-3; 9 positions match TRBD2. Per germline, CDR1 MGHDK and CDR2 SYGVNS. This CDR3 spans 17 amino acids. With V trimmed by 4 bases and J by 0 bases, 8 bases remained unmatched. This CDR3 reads CASSVGMSGGSTDTQYF. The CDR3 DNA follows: TGTGCCAGCAGTGTAGGTATGAGCGGGGGGAGCACAGATACGCAGTATTTT.

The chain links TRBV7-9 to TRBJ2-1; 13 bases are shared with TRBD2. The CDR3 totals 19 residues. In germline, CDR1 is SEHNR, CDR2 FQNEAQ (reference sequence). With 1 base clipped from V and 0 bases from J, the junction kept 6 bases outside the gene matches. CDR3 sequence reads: CASSLGLAGGLSSYNEQFF. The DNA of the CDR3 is TGTGCCAGCAGCTTAGGACTAGCGGGGGGCCTGAGCTCCTACAATGAGCAGTTCTTC.

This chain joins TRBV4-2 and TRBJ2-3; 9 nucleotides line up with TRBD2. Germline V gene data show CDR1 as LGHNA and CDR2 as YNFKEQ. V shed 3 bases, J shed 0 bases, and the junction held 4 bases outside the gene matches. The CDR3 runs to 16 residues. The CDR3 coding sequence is TGTGCCAGCAGCCAGTGGGGACTAGCTAGCACAGATACGCAGTATTTT. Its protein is CASSQWGLASTDTQYF.

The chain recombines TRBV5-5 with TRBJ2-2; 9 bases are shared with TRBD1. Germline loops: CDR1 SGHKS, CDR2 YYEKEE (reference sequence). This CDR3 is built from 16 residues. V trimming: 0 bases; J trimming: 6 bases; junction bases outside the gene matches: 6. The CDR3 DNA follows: TGTGCCAGCAGCTTGGACGGGACAGGGTTGTCCGGGGAGCTGTTTTTT. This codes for CASSLDGTGLSGELFF.

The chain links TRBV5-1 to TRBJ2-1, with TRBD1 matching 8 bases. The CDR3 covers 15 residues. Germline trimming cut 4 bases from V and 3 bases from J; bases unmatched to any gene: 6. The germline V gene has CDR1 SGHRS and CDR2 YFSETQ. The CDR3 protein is CASSADRVFYNEQFF. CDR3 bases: TGCGCCAGCAGCGCGGACAGGGTATTCTACAATGAGCAGTTCTTC. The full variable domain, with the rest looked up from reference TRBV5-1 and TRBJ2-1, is KAGVTQTPRYLIKTRGQQVTLSCSPISGHRSVSWYQQTPGQGLQFLFEYFSETQRNKGNFPGRFSGRQFSNSRSEMNVSTLELGDSALYLCASSADRVFYNEQFFGPGTRLTVL.